Listed here are 7 T cell receptor beta chains from one sample, sequenced in a study of blood T cell repertoires in COVID-19. Assay used: immunoSEQ multiplex PCR; TCRdb lists only in-frame clones, some missing. Found here are roughly 300,000 clones, roughly 83% of them singletons; the top ten hold 1.6%. The sequencing input was peripheral blood. These receptors all stem from a woman in her fifties or sixties with acute or convalescent COVID-19.

V is TRBV6-5 and J is TRBJ1-1; TRBD1 is a possible D gene (5 bases). Germline V gives CDR1 MNHEY, CDR2 SVGAGI. The CDR3 spans 13 residues. V shed 0 bases and J shed 10 bases, with 12 bases lying between them. CDR3 bases: TGTGCCAGCAGTTACTCGAATCCAGGGCGAGCTTTCTTT. Translating it yields CASSYSNPGRAFF.

The genes are TRBV7-2 and TRBJ2-1; 7 nucleotides align to TRBD1. V shed 3 bases and J 4 bases; nucleotides not matched to a gene: 3. The CDR3 loop spans 14 amino acids. In germline, CDR1 is SGHTA, CDR2 FQGNSA. CDR3 DNA sequence: TGTGCCAGCAGCTTGGGGACAGCATACAATGAGCAGTTCTTC. This gives the protein CASSLGTAYNEQFF.

The chain joins TRBV19 to TRBJ2-3; D is ambiguous. V was shortened by 9 bases and J by 2 bases, with 12 bases between the two germline ends. CDR1 is LNHDA and CDR2 is SQIVND in the germline V gene (reference sequence). The CDR3 length is 13 residues. Written as DNA, the CDR3 is TGTGCCAGCTCAGGCTCCCCCACAGATACGCAGTATTTT. Its translation: CASSGSPTDTQYF.

V is TRBV19 and J is TRBJ1-5, with 7 bases matching TRBD1. Germline V gene sequence: CDR1 LNHDA, CDR2 SQIVND (reference sequence). The trim removed 4 bases at V and 2 bases at J, leaving 8 bases unmatched. The CDR3 has 16 residues. This chain's CDR3 is CASSTPYRGGNQPQHF. CDR3 bases: TGTGCCAGTAGTACACCGTACAGGGGAGGCAATCAGCCCCAGCATTTT.

The rearrangement uses TRBV27 and TRBJ2-1; 11 nucleotides line up with TRBD2. Looked up from germline, CDR1 is MNHEY and CDR2 is SMNVEV (reference sequence). Trimming cost V 4 bases and J 9 bases; bases outside gene matches: 8. The CDR3 runs 15 residues. CDR3 sequence: CASSSLAGGYPEQFF. DNA of the CDR3: TGTGCCAGCAGTTCCTTAGCGGGAGGGTACCCTGAGCAGTTCTTC.

V and J are TRBV4-3 and TRBJ2-7; 7 nucleotides match TRBD2. CDR1 and CDR2 (germline): LGHNA, YSLEER. This CDR3 has 15 amino acids. J was trimmed by 2 bases and V by 1 base; bases with no gene match: 5. The CDR3 sequence is CASSQVLAAAYEQYF. The CDR3 DNA sequence: TGCGCCAGCAGCCAAGTTCTAGCGGCTGCCTACGAGCAGTACTTC.

The chain couples TRBV7-2 to TRBJ2-7; possibly TRBD1 for D (6 bases). CDR1 SGHTA and CDR2 FQGNSA come from the germline V gene. CDR3 length equals 16 residues. V was clipped by 5 bases and J by 2 bases, with 19 bases between them. Here the CDR3 reads CASSLDPEQGTYEQYF. The CDR3 bases are TGTGCCAGCAGCCTCGATCCCGAACAGGGCACCTACGAGCAGTACTTC.